This is a list of T cell receptor beta chains from one sample in a study of early T cells in non-severe SARS-CoV-2 infection. MiXCR, run by TCRdb on the 5' RACE reads, gives a single entry per CDR3 protein. The top ten clones hold around 9.8% of a sample with approximately 64,000 distinct CDR3 sequences, roughly 18% of them seen once. Specimen: whole blood, collected at baseline. The receptors here all came from an adult who was a healthcare worker with PCR-confirmed SARS-CoV-2 infection or an uninfected control (not recorded which). Both conserved end residues are part of each CDR3. D genes are given only for firm matches. Size is omitted from some rows. Given values are once, few, many or a class for expanded clones.

v_gene,j_gene,d_gene,abundance,CDR3nt,CDR3aa
TRBV13,TRBJ2-7,NA,NA,TGTGCCAGCAGCTTAGGACTGAATACGTACGAGCAGTACTTC,CASSLGLNTYEQYF
TRBV6-6,TRBJ2-2,TRBD2,many,TGTGCCAGCAGTTCCGGACTAGCGGGGAACACCGGGGAGCTGTTTTTT,CASSSGLAGNTGELFF
TRBV19,TRBJ1-1,NA,NA,TGTGCCAGTAGTACCCGGATCACTGAAGCTTTCTTT,CASSTRITEAFF
TRBV20-1,TRBJ2-1,NA,many,TGCAGTGCTAGCCACAGGGCTTGGGAGCAGTTCTTC,CSASHRAWEQFF
TRBV28,TRBJ2-3,NA,NA,TGTGCCAGCAGTTTGAGAGGACTCCAACAAGGCACAGATACGCAGTATTTT,CASSLRGLQQGTDTQYF
TRBV7-6,TRBJ2-1,TRBD2,few,TGTGCCAGCAGCTTAGGCAGGACTAGCGGGAGGGTGCAGTTCTTC,CASSLGRTSGRVQFF
TRBV9,TRBJ2-7,TRBD1,many,TGTGCCAGCAGCGGTGGACAGGGTTACGAGCAGTACTTC,CASSGGQGYEQYF
TRBV5-5,TRBJ2-3,NA,once,TGTGCCAGCAGCTTGGAACGTAGGGGACGCGCAGATACGCAGTATTTT,CASSLERRGRADTQYF
TRBV24-1,TRBJ2-7,NA,once,TGTGCCACCAGTGCCCACGAGCAGTACTTC,CATSAHEQYF
TRBV7-8,TRBJ1-2,NA,few,TGTGCCAGCAGCTTGACAGCTAACTATGGCTACACCTTC,CASSLTANYGYTF
TRBV20-1,TRBJ2-1,NA,NA,TGCAGTGCTAGAGTGACTAGTGAGCAGTTCTTC,CSARVTSEQFF
TRBV3-1,TRBJ2-1,TRBD2,NA,TGTGCCAGCAGCCTGACTAGCGGGAGGTATGAGCAGTTCTTC,CASSLTSGRYEQFF
TRBV20-1,TRBJ2-3,NA,few,TGCAGTGCTAGACGGACACCATCCACAGATACGCAGTATTTT,CSARRTPSTDTQYF
TRBV7-2,TRBJ2-5,NA,NA,TGTGCCACCGCCCCCCCCCCGGGCCGAGAGACCCAGTACTTC,CATAPPPGRETQYF
TRBV27,TRBJ2-3,TRBD1,few,TGTGCCAGCAGTTTAAAGACAGGGATCACAGATACGCAGTATTTT,CASSLKTGITDTQYF
TRBV2,TRBJ2-1,NA,few,TGTGCCAGCAGTGAAACAGGGATACGTTCAGATGAGCAGTTCTTC,CASSETGIRSDEQFF
TRBV11-2,TRBJ2-7,NA,once,TGTGCCAGCAGCTCCTTGAGGGAGTGGTACGAGCAGTACTTC,CASSSLREWYEQYF
TRBV6-1,TRBJ1-6,TRBD1,many,TGTGCCAGCAGGTACAGGGGAAATAATTCACCCCTCCACTTT,CASRYRGNNSPLHF
TRBV11-2,TRBJ2-6,NA,few,TGTGCCAGCAACATAGGGCGCTTCTCTGGGGCCAACGTCCTGACTTTC,CASNIGRFSGANVLTF
TRBV18,TRBJ1-4,TRBD1,NA,TGTGCCAGCTCACCATTCTTCTTGAGCGGGACAGGGGATGAAAAACTGTTTTTT,CASSPFFLSGTGDEKLFF
TRBV19,TRBJ1-1,NA,few,TGTGCCAGTAGTAACGGTTACACTGAAGCTTTCTTT,CASSNGYTEAFF
TRBV4-1,TRBJ2-7,NA,NA,TGCGCCAGCAGCCAAGGGGCTACGGGAAGTAGGGCCTACGAGCAGTACTTC,CASSQGATGSRAYEQYF
TRBV19,TRBJ1-1,TRBD1,many,TGTGCCGGATCCAGTACAGGGGGCGCGCAGGCTTTCTTT,CAGSSTGGAQAFF
TRBV12-3/TRBV12-4,TRBJ1-2,NA,NA,TGTGCCAGCAGTCCCACCTTGAACTATGGCTACACCTTC,CASSPTLNYGYTF
TRBV7-2,TRBJ2-1,NA,NA,TGTGCCAGCAGCTTATCAGGGCGGAATGAGCAGTTCTTC,CASSLSGRNEQFF
TRBV20-1,TRBJ2-1,TRBD2,many,TGCAGTGCTAGAGACGGGGGGGATTACAATGAGCAGTTCTTC,CSARDGGDYNEQFF
TRBV20-1,TRBJ2-1,NA,NA,TGCAGTGCTCCTGGGGGCGGCGTCTACAATGAGCAGTTCTTC,CSAPGGGVYNEQFF
TRBV28,TRBJ1-2,TRBD1,NA,TGTGCCAGCAGCACCTCCGGGACAGGGGGTGGCTACACCTTC,CASSTSGTGGGYTF
TRBV18,TRBJ2-7,TRBD1,once,TGTGCCAGCTCACCACCGGCAGGGGGCTATTACGAGCAGTACTTC,CASSPPAGGYYEQYF
TRBV2,TRBJ2-6,NA,NA,TGTGCCGGCGGGGCTGGGGCCAACGTCCTGACTTTC,CAGGAGANVLTF
TRBV27,TRBJ2-2,TRBD2,NA,TGTGCCAGCAGTCCCAGGACTAGCGGGAGGGACACCGGGGAGCTGTTTTTT,CASSPRTSGRDTGELFF
TRBV10-3,TRBJ2-3,NA,NA,TGTGCCATCACCGCGGTTGCTAGCACAGATACGCAGTATTTT,CAITAVASTDTQYF
TRBV5-1,TRBJ1-5,NA,NA,TGCGCCAGCAGCTTGGACGGGGTAGGGTCTGGCAATCAGCCCCAGCATTTT,CASSLDGVGSGNQPQHF
TRBV18,TRBJ1-6,NA,NA,TGTGCCAGCTCACCAGGACATGATACTTCACCCCTCCACTTT,CASSPGHDTSPLHF
TRBV4-2,TRBJ2-1,NA,NA,TGTGCCAGCAGCCATGGCGTGGAAGGGACCTACAATGAGCAGTTCTTC,CASSHGVEGTYNEQFF
TRBV6-5,TRBJ1-1,NA,NA,TGTGCCAGCAGCCAGGGGATGGGGCAGACCGCCTACACTGAAGCTTTCTTT,CASSQGMGQTAYTEAFF
TRBV5-4,TRBJ1-1,NA,NA,TGTGCCAGCAGCCAGGATTATTCGGTATACACTGAAGCTTTCTTT,CASSQDYSVYTEAFF
TRBV2,TRBJ2-7,NA,few,TGTGCCAGCAACCGGGACCGCCGTATCTCCTACGAGCAGTACTTC,CASNRDRRISYEQYF
TRBV10-3,TRBJ2-2,NA,many,TGTGCCATCAGCGCTTGGGGGCCGGACACCGGGGAGCTGTTTTTT,CAISAWGPDTGELFF
TRBV2,TRBJ2-3,TRBD2,few,TGTGCCAGCAAGGGATGGAGCGGGAGCGTGGATACGCAGTATTTT,CASKGWSGSVDTQYF
TRBV6-5,TRBJ1-2,TRBD1,NA,TGTGCCAGCAGTTACACCGGACAGGGCTCTGACTACACCTTC,CASSYTGQGSDYTF
TRBV19,TRBJ2-2,NA,few,TGTGCCAGTAAGGGGAGGCTTCAAGGGAGCACCGGGGAGCTGTTTTTT,CASKGRLQGSTGELFF
TRBV7-9,TRBJ2-3,TRBD1,NA,TGTGCCAGCAGCCCCCGTGGGCAGGGGGCACATACGCAGTATTTT,CASSPRGQGAHTQYF
TRBV7-7,TRBJ2-5,TRBD2,NA,TGTGCCAGCAGCAAGGGACTAGCGGGAGGAGTAGAGACCCAGTACTTC,CASSKGLAGGVETQYF
TRBV3-1,TRBJ2-1,NA,few,TGTGCCAGCAGCCAACGGGGGGCGGGCTACAATGAGCAGTTCTTC,CASSQRGAGYNEQFF
TRBV7-9,TRBJ1-5,NA,NA,TGTGCCAGCAGCTCGGACGGGACAAATCAGCCCCAGCATTTT,CASSSDGTNQPQHF
TRBV10-3,TRBJ2-5,NA,many,TGTGCCATCAGTGAGCGGGACACAAGGCAGGGGACCCAGTACTTC,CAISERDTRQGTQYF
TRBV5-1,TRBJ1-1,TRBD1,many,TGCGCCAGCAGCTTGGGGACAGGGCCGAACACTGAAGCTTTCTTT,CASSLGTGPNTEAFF
TRBV27,TRBJ2-2,NA,NA,TGTGCCAGCAGTTTAAGGCTTGCAGGTCACGGGGAGCTGTTTTTT,CASSLRLAGHGELFF
TRBV29-1,TRBJ2-1,TRBD2,few,TGCAGCGTTGTTAGTATGGGACTAGCGGGGGGTCCCTCCTACAATGAGCAGTTCTTC,CSVVSMGLAGGPSYNEQFF
TRBV3-1,TRBJ1-2,NA,few,TGTGCCAGCAGCCAAACGGGCGGGGGGATCTATGGCTACACCTTC,CASSQTGGGIYGYTF